Listed here are 9 T cell receptor beta chains from one sample, sequenced in a study of CXCR3-negative and CXCR3-positive naive CD8 T cells. The study made its TRB cDNA libraries by 5' RACE, adding UMI labels. After re-calling the 5' RACE reads, TCRdb lists one entry per CDR3 protein, DNA absent. The sample totals around 41,000 distinct CDR3 sequences. Input material: memory CD8+ T cells from blood. These receptors were collected from a human donor in good health. Some clones in this sample may be carry-over from other donors' samples.

The V gene is TRBV29-1, the J gene TRBJ2-1; TCRdb gives TRBD2 as the D gene, but with no DNA this cannot be confirmed. This CDR3 has 13 residues. CDR1 SQVTM and CDR2 ANQGSEA come from the germline V gene. CDR3 sequence: CSVEDLAEDEQFF.

J is TRBJ2-5 and V is TRBV2; the TCRdb call, TRBD1, lacks DNA for checking. Germline V gives CDR1 SNHLY, CDR2 FYNNEI. The CDR3 has 15 residues. This CDR3 reads CACWTPVEIQETQYF. Filled out from reference TRBV2 and TRBJ2-5, the complete variable domain reads EPEVTQTPSHQVTQMGQEVILRCVPISNHLYFYWYRQILGQKVEFLVSFYNNEISEKSEIFDDQFSVERPDGSNFTLKIRSTKLEDSAMYFCACWTPVEIQETQYFGPGTRLLVL.

The V gene is TRBV29-1, the J gene TRBJ2-7; TCRdb picks TRBD2, but there is no DNA to check that call. CDR3 length: 13 amino acids. Germline V lookup: CDR1 SQVTM, CDR2 ANQGSEA. CDR3 loop: CSAGLAVAYEQYF.

The chain carries TRBV20-1 and TRBJ2-3; TCRdb gives TRBD2 as the D gene, but with no DNA this cannot be confirmed. Per germline, CDR1 DFQATT and CDR2 SNEGSKA (reference sequence). The CDR3 is 15 amino acids. CDR3 region: CSARVMEEITDTQYF.

The rearrangement joins TRBV7-9 to TRBJ1-5. There are 14 residues in the CDR3. From germline, CDR1 is SEHNR and CDR2 FQNEAQ (reference sequence). CDR3 sequence: CASSTSQSNQPQHF.

CDR3 in amino acids: CASSYRTEGETQYF. J is TRBJ2-5 and V is TRBV5-4; with no DNA, the TCRdb D assignment of TRBD1 cannot be verified. There are 14 residues in the CDR3. The germline CDR1 and CDR2 sequences are SGHNT and YYREEE (reference sequence).

The chain employs TRBV20-1 and TRBJ2-7; the TCRdb call, TRBD1, lacks DNA for checking. The CDR3 consists of 17 residues. CDR1 is DFQATT and CDR2 is SNEGSKA in the germline V gene (reference sequence). The CDR3 reads CSARDDMRTGRAYEQYF.

The chain has TRBV4-3 and TRBJ2-1; TCRdb outputs TRBD1, but without DNA this stays unchecked. Germline CDR1 LGHNA, CDR2 YSLEER. The CDR3 consists of 16 residues. CDR3 region: CASSQEQGGSYNEQFF.

The rearrangement links TRBV28 to TRBJ2-1; TCRdb calls TRBD2, which cannot be checked without DNA. The CDR3 is made up of 15 amino acids. Germline V gene lookup returns CDR1 MDHEN and CDR2 SYDVKM. The CDR3 is CASGLAGEPYNEQFF. The full variable domain, with the rest looked up from reference TRBV28 and TRBJ2-1, is DVKVTQSSRYLVKRTGEKVFLECVQDMDHENMFWYRQDPGLGLRLIYFSYDVKMKEKGDIPEGYSVSREKKERFSLILESASTNQTSMYLCASGLAGEPYNEQFFGPGTRLTVL.